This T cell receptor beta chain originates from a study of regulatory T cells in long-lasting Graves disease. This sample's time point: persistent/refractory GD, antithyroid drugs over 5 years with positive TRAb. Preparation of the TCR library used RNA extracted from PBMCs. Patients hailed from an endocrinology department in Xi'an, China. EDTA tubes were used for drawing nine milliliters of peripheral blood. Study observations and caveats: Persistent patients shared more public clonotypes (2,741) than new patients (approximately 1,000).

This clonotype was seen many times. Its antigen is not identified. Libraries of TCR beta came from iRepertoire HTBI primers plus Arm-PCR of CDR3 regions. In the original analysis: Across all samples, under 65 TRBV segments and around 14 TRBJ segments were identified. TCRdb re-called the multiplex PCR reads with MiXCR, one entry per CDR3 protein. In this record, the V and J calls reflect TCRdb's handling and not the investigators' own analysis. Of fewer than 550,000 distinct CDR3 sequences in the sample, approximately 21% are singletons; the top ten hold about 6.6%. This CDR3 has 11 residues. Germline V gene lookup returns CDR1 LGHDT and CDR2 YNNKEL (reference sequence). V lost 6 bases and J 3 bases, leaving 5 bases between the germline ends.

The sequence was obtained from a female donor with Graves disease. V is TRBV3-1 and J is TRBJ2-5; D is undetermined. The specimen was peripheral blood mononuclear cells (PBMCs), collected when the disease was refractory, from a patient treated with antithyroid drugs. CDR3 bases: TGTGCCAGCAGGATGGAAGAGACCCAGTACTTC. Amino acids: CASRMEETQYF.